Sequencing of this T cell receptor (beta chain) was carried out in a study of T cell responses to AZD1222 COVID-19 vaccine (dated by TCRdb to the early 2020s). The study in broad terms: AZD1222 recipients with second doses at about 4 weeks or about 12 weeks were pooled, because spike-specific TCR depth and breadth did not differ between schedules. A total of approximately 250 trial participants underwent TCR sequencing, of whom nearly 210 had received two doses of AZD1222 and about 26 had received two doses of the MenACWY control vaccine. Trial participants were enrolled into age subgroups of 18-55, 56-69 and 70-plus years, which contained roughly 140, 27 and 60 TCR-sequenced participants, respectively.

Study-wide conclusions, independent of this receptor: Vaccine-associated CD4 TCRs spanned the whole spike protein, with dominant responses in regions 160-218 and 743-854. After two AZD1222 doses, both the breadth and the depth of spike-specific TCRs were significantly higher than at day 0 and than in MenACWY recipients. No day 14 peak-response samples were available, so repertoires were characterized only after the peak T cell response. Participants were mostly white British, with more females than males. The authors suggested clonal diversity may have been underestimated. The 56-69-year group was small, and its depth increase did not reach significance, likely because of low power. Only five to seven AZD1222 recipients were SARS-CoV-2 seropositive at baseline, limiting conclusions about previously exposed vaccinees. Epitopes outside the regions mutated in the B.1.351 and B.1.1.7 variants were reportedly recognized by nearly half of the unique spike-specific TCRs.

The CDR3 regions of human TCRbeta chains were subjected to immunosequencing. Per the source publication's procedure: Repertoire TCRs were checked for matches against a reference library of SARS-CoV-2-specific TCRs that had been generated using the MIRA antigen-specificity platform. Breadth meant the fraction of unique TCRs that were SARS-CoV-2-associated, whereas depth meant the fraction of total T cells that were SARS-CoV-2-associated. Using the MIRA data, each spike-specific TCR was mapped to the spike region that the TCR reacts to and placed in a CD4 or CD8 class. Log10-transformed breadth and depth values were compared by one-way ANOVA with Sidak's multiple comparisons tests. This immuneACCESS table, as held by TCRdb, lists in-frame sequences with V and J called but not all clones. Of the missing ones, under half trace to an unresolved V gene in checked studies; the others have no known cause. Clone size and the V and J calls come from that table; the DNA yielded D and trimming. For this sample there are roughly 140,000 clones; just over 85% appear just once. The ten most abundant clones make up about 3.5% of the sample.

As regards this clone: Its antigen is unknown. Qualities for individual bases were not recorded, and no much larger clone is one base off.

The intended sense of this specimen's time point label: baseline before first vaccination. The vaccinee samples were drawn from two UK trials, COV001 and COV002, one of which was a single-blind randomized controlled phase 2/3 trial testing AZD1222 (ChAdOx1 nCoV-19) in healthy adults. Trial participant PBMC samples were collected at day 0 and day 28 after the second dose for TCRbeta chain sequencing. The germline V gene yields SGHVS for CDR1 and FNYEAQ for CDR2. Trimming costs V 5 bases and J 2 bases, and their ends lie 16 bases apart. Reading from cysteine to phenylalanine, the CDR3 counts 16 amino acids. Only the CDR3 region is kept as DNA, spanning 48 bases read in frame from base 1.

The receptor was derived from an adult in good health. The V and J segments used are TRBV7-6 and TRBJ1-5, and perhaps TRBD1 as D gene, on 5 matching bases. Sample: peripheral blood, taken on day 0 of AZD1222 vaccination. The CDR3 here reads CASSRGGNSGNQPQHF. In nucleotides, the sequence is TGTGCCAGCAGCCGGGGGGGGAATTCGGGCAATCAGCCCCAGCATTTT.